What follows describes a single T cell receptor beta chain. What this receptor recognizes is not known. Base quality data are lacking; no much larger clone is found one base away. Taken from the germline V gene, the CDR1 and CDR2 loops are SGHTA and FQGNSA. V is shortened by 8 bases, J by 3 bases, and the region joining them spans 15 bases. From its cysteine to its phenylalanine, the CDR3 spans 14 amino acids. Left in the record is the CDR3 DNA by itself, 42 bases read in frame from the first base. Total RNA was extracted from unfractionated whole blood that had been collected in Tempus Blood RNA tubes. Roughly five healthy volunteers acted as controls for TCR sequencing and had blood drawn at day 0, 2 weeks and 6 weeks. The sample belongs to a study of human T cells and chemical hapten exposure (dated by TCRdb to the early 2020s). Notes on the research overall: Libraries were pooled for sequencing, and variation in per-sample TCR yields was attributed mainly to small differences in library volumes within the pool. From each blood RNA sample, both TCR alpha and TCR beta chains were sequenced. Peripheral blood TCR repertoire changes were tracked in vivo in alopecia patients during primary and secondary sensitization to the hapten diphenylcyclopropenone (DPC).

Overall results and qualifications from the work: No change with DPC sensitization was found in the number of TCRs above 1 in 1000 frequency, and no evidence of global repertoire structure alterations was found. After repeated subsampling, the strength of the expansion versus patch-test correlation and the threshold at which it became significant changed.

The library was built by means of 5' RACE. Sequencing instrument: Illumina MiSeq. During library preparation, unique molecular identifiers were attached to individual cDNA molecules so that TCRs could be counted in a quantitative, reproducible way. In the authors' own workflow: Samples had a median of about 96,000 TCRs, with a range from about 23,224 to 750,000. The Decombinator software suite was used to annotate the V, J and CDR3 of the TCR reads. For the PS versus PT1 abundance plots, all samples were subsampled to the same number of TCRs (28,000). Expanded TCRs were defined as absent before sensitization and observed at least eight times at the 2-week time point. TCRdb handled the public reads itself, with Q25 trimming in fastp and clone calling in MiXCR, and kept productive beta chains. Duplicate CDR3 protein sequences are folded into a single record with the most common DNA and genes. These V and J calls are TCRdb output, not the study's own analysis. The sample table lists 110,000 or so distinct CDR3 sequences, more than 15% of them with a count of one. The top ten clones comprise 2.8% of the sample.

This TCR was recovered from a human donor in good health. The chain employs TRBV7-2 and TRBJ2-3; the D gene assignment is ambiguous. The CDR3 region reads CASPPGPRTDTQYF. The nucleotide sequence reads TGTGCCAGCCCCCCAGGCCCGAGGACAGATACGCAGTATTTT.